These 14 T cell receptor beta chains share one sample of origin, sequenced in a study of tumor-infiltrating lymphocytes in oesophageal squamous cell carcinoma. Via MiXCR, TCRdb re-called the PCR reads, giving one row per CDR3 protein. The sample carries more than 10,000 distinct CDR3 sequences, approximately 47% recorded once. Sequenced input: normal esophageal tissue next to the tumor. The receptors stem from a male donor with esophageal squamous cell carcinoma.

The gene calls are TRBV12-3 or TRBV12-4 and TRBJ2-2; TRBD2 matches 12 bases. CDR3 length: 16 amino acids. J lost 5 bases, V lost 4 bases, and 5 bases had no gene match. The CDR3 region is CASSSGTSGRTGELFF. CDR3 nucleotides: TGTGCCAGCAGTTCCGGGACTAGCGGGCGAACCGGGGAGCTGTTTTTT.

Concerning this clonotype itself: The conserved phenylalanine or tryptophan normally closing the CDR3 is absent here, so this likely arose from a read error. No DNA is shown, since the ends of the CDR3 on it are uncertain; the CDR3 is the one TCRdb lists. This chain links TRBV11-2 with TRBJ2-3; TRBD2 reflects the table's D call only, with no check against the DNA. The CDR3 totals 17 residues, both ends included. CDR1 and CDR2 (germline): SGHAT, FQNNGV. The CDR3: CASSLEGGSYNEQFFGP.

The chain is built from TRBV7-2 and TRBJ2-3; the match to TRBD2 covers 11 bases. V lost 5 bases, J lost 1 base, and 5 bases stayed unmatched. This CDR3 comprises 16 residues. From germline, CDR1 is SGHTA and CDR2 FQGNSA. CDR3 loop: CASSLNSGRGTDTQYF. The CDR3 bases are TGTGCCAGCAGCCTAAATAGCGGGAGGGGCACAGATACGCAGTATTTT.

The CDR3 region has the DNA TGTGCCAGCAGCTTAGTGGCCTTTCAGGGAGGAGATACGCAGTATTTT. As protein: CASSLVAFQGGDTQYF. This rearrangement joins TRBV7-2 to TRBJ2-3; tentatively, D is TRBD2 (6 bases). Germline CDR1 SGHTA, CDR2 FQGNSA. The CDR3 is 16 amino acids. The germline V and J ends were trimmed by 1 base and 5 bases, with 16 bases remaining between them.

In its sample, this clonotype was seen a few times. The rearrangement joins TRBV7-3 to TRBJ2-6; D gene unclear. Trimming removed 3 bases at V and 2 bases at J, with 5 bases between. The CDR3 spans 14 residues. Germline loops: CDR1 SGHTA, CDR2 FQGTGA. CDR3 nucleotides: TGTGCCAGCAGCTTGGTAGCTGGGGCCAACGTCCTGACTTTC. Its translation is CASSLVAGANVLTF.

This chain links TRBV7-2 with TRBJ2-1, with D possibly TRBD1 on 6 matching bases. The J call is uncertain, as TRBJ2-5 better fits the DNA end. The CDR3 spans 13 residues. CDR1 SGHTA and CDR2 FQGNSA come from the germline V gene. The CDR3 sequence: CASSPGTTQGQYF. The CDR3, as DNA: TGTGCCAGCAGCCCAGGGACGACACAGGGCCAGTACTTC.

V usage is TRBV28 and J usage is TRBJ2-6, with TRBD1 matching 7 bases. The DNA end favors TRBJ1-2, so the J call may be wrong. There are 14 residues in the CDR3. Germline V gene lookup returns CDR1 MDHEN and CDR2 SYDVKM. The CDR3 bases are TGTGCCAGCAGTCGGACAGGACATCAAAAGGGCTACACCTTC. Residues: CASSRTGHQKGYTF.

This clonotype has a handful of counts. For the CDR3, the DNA is TGTGCCAGCAGCTTAGAGGGGGCCAGGGGCTACACCTTC. This codes for CASSLEGARGYTF. The chain is built from TRBV7-9 and TRBJ1-2, with TRBD1 matching over 7 bases. Trimming took 1 base from V and 8 from J; bases not matched to a gene: 4. Germline V lookup: CDR1 SEHNR, CDR2 FQNEAQ (reference sequence). The CDR3 runs to 13 residues.

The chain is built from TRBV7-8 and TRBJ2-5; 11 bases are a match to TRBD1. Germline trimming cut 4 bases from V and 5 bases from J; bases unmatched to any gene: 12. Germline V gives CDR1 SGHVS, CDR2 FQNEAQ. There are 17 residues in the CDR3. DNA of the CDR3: TGTGCCAGCAGCTCCATACGGGACAGGGGGTTCTGGGAGACCCAGTACTTC. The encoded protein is CASSSIRDRGFWETQYF.

As DNA, the CDR3 is TGTGCCAGCTCACCACATGGCGGGACAGGGTACAGTTCACCCCTCCACTTT. This sequence encodes CASSPHGGTGYSSPLHF. The chain employs TRBV18 and TRBJ1-6; the match to TRBD1 covers 9 bases. Germline V gene data show CDR1 as KGHSH and CDR2 as LQKENI. The CDR3 consists of 17 residues. J was trimmed by 9 bases and V by 1 base; bases with no gene match: 10.

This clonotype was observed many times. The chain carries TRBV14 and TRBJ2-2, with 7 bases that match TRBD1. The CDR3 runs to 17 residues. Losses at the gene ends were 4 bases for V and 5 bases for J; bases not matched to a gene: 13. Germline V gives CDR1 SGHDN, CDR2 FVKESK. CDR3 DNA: TGTGCCAGCAGCCCCCTCGCGACAGGGAGAGGGACCGGGGAGCTGTTTTTT. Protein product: CASSPLATGRGTGELFF.

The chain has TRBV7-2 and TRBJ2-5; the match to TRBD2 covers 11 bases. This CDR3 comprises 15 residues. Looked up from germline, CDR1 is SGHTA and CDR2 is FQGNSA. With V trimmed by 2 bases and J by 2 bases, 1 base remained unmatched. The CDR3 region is CASSLLAGGQETQYF. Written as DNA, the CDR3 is TGTGCCAGCAGCTTATTAGCGGGAGGGCAAGAGACCCAGTACTTC.

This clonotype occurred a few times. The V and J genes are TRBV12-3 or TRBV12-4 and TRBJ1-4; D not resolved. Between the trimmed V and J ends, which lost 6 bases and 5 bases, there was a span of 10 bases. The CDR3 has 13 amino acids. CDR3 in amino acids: CASRRGPNEKLFF. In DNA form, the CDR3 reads TGTGCCAGCAGACGCGGACCAAATGAAAAACTGTTTTTT.

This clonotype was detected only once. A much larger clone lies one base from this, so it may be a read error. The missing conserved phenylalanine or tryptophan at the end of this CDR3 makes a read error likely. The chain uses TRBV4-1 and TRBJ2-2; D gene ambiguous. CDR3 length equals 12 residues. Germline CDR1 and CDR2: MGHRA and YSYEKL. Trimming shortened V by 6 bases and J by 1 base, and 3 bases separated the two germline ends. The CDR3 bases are TGCGCCAGCAGTCGGAACACCGGGGAGCTGTTTTTG. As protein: CASSRNTGELFL.